These 17 T cell receptor beta chains originate from one sample sequenced in a study of technical replicates of blood from a few donors. Libraries were prepared by immunoSEQ multiplex PCR; TCRdb keeps only in-frame clonotypes and omits some of them. The sample records tens of thousands of clones, 90% to 97% being singletons. The sequenced sample consisted of T cells isolated from PBMCs. These receptors came from a human donor in good health.

This clone was detected only once. This sequence joins TRBV19 and TRBJ2-1; TRBD1 matches at 9 bases. The V segment lost 3 bases and the J segment 4 bases; nucleotides outside the gene matches: 7. Germline V gene sequence: CDR1 LNHDA, CDR2 SQIVND (reference sequence). The CDR3 is 16 residues long. CDR3 residues: CASSILVQGAYNEQFF. The CDR3 DNA reads as TGTGCCAGTAGTATTCTTGTACAGGGGGCATACAATGAGCAGTTCTTC.

This chain uses TRBV20-1 with TRBJ2-3; D is possibly TRBD2 (6 bases). The CDR3 is 11 residues long. V dropped 3 bases and J dropped 8 bases, with 9 bases sitting between them. Germline V gene lookup returns CDR1 DFQATT and CDR2 SNEGSKA (reference sequence). The CDR3 DNA is TGCAGTGCTAGGATAGCGGCTACGCAGTATTTT. Encoded protein: CSARIAATQYF.

The chain is built from TRBV6-5 and TRBJ1-1; D might be TRBD1 (5 bases). V gave up 8 bases and J gave up 5 bases, with 6 bases separating them. The CDR3 loop spans 10 amino acids. CDR1 is MNHEY and CDR2 is SVGAGI in the germline V gene. CDR3 sequence reads: CASRGTEAFF. In DNA, the CDR3 is TGTGCCAGCCGGGGGACTGAAGCTTTCTTT.

V usage is TRBV9 and J usage is TRBJ2-7; 7 nucleotides align to TRBD2. The germline V gene encodes CDR1 SGDLS and CDR2 YYNGEE. J was trimmed by 0 bases and V by 2 bases; bases with no gene match: 2. The CDR3 has 14 amino acids. The CDR3 spells CASSVVAGSYEQYF. The DNA of the CDR3 is TGTGCCAGCAGCGTTGTAGCGGGCTCCTACGAGCAGTACTTC.

V usage is TRBV7-8 and J usage is TRBJ2-1; maybe TRBD2 (5 bases). The CDR3 runs 12 residues. The V end lost 8 bases, the J end lost 4 bases, and 9 bases lay between the germline ends. Germline CDR1 SGHVS, CDR2 FQNEAQ. CDR3 loop: CASAWEYNEQFF. The CDR3 DNA is TGTGCCAGCGCATGGGAGTACAATGAGCAGTTCTTC. Supplemented by reference TRBV7-8 and TRBJ2-1, the full variable domain reads GAGVSQSPRYKVAKRGQDVALRCDPISGHVSLFWYQQALGQGPEFLTYFQNEAQLDKSGLPSDRFFAERPEGSVSTLKIQRTQQEDSAVYLCASAWEYNEQFFGPGTRLTVL.

V is TRBV19 and J is TRBJ1-1; no definite D call. Trimming pared 8 bases from V and 7 bases from J, leaving 2 bases between. Germline lookup yields CDR1 LNHDA and CDR2 SQIVND (reference sequence). This CDR3 has 8 amino acids. CDR3 bases: TGTGCCAGTTATGAAGCTTTCTTT. It yields the protein CASYEAFF.

This chain links TRBV27 with TRBJ2-3; tentative D call: TRBD2 (6 bases). V lost 1 base to trimming and J lost 2 bases, with 10 bases between them. CDR3 length equals 15 residues. Per the germline V gene, CDR1 is MNHEY and CDR2 is SMNVEV (reference sequence). DNA for the CDR3: TGTGCCAGCAGTTTATGGGCTAGCGCCACAGATACGCAGTATTTT. Its protein product is CASSLWASATDTQYF.

This sequence joins TRBV19 and TRBJ2-2, with 9 bases lining up with TRBD1. After removal of 3 bases from V and 8 bases from J, the junction contained 13 bases not matched to a gene. This CDR3 spans 17 amino acids. Germline V gene data show CDR1 as LNHDA and CDR2 as SQIVND (reference sequence). The CDR3 DNA reads as TGTGCCAGTAGTATGATCGGGACAGGGTATTTTTCGGGGGAGCTGTTTTTT. Translation gives CASSMIGTGYFSGELFF.

The chain carries TRBV28 and TRBJ1-2; a weak D match, TRBD1 (5 bases). CDR3 size: 12 residues. CDR1 is MDHEN, CDR2 SYDVKM, per germline. V gave up 6 bases and J gave up 8 bases, with 13 bases separating them. In nucleotides, the CDR3 is TGTGCCAGCAGCCTACAGGTGTACGGCTACACCTTC. Protein: CASSLQVYGYTF.

This clone was seen just once. The chain uses TRBV5-5 and TRBJ2-7, with 7 nucleotides matching TRBD1. V gave up 2 bases and J gave up 4 bases; unmatched junction bases: 6. The V gene's germline CDR1 is SGHKS and CDR2 YYEKEE (reference sequence). This CDR3 comprises 14 residues. The CDR3 DNA is TGTGCCAGCAGCTTACAGGGGAGTATATACGAGCAGTACTTC. Its translation is CASSLQGSIYEQYF. The full variable domain, rest sourced from reference TRBV5-5 and TRBJ2-7, is DAGVTQSPTHLIKTRGQQVTLRCSPISGHKSVSWYQQVLGQGPQFIFQYYEKEERGRGNFPDRFSARQFPNYSSELNVNALLLGDSALYLCASSLQGSIYEQYFGPGTRLTVT.

The J gene is TRBJ1-1, the V gene TRBV6-5; a possible D gene is TRBD1 (6 bases). The germline V gene has CDR1 MNHEY and CDR2 SVGAGI. CDR3 size: 16 residues. V was trimmed by 0 bases and J by 7 bases, leaving 18 bases between them. CDR3 coding DNA: TGTGCCAGCAGTTACTCGACAGGTCCGGTGACGTTTGAAGCTTTCTTT. It is translated as CASSYSTGPVTFEAFF.

The chain links TRBV5-1 to TRBJ2-7; 7 bases align to TRBD2. With 3 bases clipped from V and 2 bases from J, the junction kept 8 bases outside the gene matches. The germline CDR1 and CDR2 sequences are SGHRS and YFSETQ. CDR3 length equals 15 residues. This CDR3 reads CASSYDGGSPYEQYF. In DNA form, the CDR3 reads TGCGCCAGCAGCTATGACGGGGGGAGCCCCTACGAGCAGTACTTC.

The chain combines TRBV6-1 with TRBJ1-2, with D possibly being TRBD1 (6 bases). CDR1 and CDR2 from the germline V gene are MNHNS and SASEGT. The CDR3 consists of 10 residues. The V end was cut by 8 bases, the J end by 6 bases, with 7 bases between. The CDR3 reads CASYRDGYTF. In nucleotides, the CDR3 is TGTGCCAGCTACAGGGATGGCTACACCTTC.

The V call is TRBV11-3, the J call TRBJ1-3; no clear D gene. CDR3 length: 15 residues. V was shortened by 5 bases and J by 0 bases, with 11 bases between the two germline ends. Germline V gene lookup returns CDR1 SGHNT and CDR2 YENEEA. The CDR3 sequence is CASSPTPSSGNTIYF. The CDR3 DNA is TGTGCCAGCAGCCCGACACCGAGCTCTGGAAACACCATATATTTT.

The CDR3 region is CASSLFGSGNTIYF. The DNA of the CDR3 is TGTGCCAGCAGCTTGTTCGGCTCTGGAAACACCATATATTTT. V gene TRBV5-4 combines with J gene TRBJ1-3; D unclear. This CDR3 has 14 residues. Germline V gives CDR1 SGHNT, CDR2 YYREEE (reference sequence). V lost 1 base and J lost 0, with 5 bases in between.

CDR3 bases: TGTGCCAGCCTTAGGGAAGGGGGCGAGCAGTACTTC. It translates to CASLREGGEQYF. This chain uses TRBV2 with TRBJ2-7; a possible D gene is TRBD1 (6 bases). Germline assignment: CDR1 SNHLY and CDR2 FYNNEI. V was cut by 8 bases and J by 6 bases, with 14 bases left in between. The CDR3 consists of 12 residues.

The rearrangement links TRBV7-3 to TRBJ1-1; TRBD1 matches 8 bases. Unmatched junction bases numbered 6, after V lost 5 bases and J lost 1 base. Per the germline V gene, CDR1 is SGHTA and CDR2 is FQGTGA. CDR3 length equals 15 residues. The CDR3 DNA is TGTGCCAGCAGCACCTACAGGGGGACGAACACTGAAGCTTTCTTT. It yields the protein CASSTYRGTNTEAFF.